The 27 T cell receptor beta chains below come from one sample, sequenced in a study of radiotherapy plus CTLA-4 blockade in lung cancer. Produced via immunoSEQ multiplex PCR; TCRdb's table is partial and in-frame only. The table includes around 99,000 clones, around 88% detected once. Sequences were derived from peripheral blood, sampled from a patient treated with radiotherapy plus ipilimumab. The receptor source for this set is a human donor with non-small cell lung cancer that progressed on radiotherapy plus ipilimumab.

The chain has TRBV6-1 and TRBJ2-1; D remains unclear. Germline V gene data show CDR1 as MNHNS and CDR2 as SASEGT. CDR3 length: 16 amino acids. The V gene lost 3 bases and the J gene lost 0 bases, with 12 bases spanning the gap. The CDR3 loop is CASSDHSQNSYNEQFF. In DNA, the CDR3 is TGTGCCAGCAGTGACCACTCTCAAAACTCCTACAATGAGCAGTTCTTC.

CDR3 DNA sequence: TGTGCCAGCAGTGCCCACAGGGTTCGAGAGACCCAGTACTTC. Amino acid sequence: CASSAHRVRETQYF. This chain joins TRBV27 and TRBJ2-5; a possible D gene is TRBD1 (6 bases). Trimming took off 5 bases at V and 4 bases at J, with 14 bases between the two ends. From germline, CDR1 is MNHEY and CDR2 SMNVEV (reference sequence). The CDR3 runs 14 residues.

V usage is TRBV6-1 and J usage is TRBJ2-2; D is uncertain. The CDR3 extends over 14 amino acids. V was pared by 2 bases and J by 6 bases, with 10 bases between. From germline, CDR1 is MNHNS and CDR2 SASEGT. The CDR3 sequence: CASSEHQPSGELFF. The CDR3 DNA reads as TGTGCCAGCAGTGAACATCAACCGTCCGGGGAGCTGTTTTTT.

The J gene is TRBJ2-6, the V gene TRBV19; TRBD1 matches 9 bases. The CDR3 has 18 amino acids. The V segment lost 4 bases and the J segment 2 bases; nucleotides outside the gene matches: 9. Germline V gene data show CDR1 as LNHDA and CDR2 as SQIVND (reference sequence). Here the CDR3 reads CASSKSGTGKTGANVLTF. CDR3 DNA: TGTGCCAGTAGTAAATCCGGGACAGGGAAAACTGGGGCCAACGTCCTGACTTTC.

This rearrangement joins TRBV30 to TRBJ1-4; a possible D gene is TRBD1 (5 bases). CDR1 GTSNPN and CDR2 SVGIG come from the germline V gene (reference sequence). This CDR3 is 13 amino acids long. V lost 8 bases and J 3 bases, leaving 13 bases between the germline ends. The CDR3, as DNA: TGTGCCCAAGCCTTGGGGCCTAATGAAAAACTGTTTTTT. Its translation: CAQALGPNEKLFF.

This clone was recorded a few times. This chain connects TRBV9 to TRBJ2-2, with TRBD2 matching 8 bases. Germline lookup yields CDR1 SGDLS and CDR2 YYNGEE. J gave up 5 bases and V 4 bases, and 19 bases lay outside the gene matches. CDR3 length: 19 residues. The chain's CDR3 is CASSSPPAGGRLITGELFF. In DNA form, the CDR3 reads TGTGCCAGCAGCTCCCCTCCCGCGGGAGGCCGACTCATTACCGGGGAGCTGTTTTTT.

As regards this clone: The junction departs from the called germline gene at one end, perhaps through a read error. The same CDR3 can be traced to other DNA sequences in this sample. The chain joins TRBV18 to TRBJ1-4, with D perhaps TRBD1 (5 bases). CDR1 is KGHSH and CDR2 is LQKENI in the germline V gene. The CDR3 has 15 amino acids. CDR3 sequence: CASSSDSLTNEKLFF. In DNA form, the CDR3 reads TGTGCCAGCTCATCCGACAGCCTTACTAATGAAAAATTGTTTTTT. The variable domain in full, with the rest retrieved from reference TRBV18 and TRBJ1-4, is NAGVMQNPRHLVRRRGQEARLRCSPMKGHSHVYWYRQLPEEGLKFMVYLQKENIIDESGMPKERFSAEFPKEGPSILRIQQVVRGDSAAYFCASSSDSLTNEKLFFGSGTQLSVL.

The rearrangement links TRBV29-1 to TRBJ2-1; 7 bases match TRBD1. V lost 7 bases and J lost 7; bases outside the gene matches: 10. The V gene's germline CDR1 is SQVTM and CDR2 ANQGSEA. This CDR3 spans 13 amino acids. CDR3 sequence reads: CSAAPGQINEQFF. The CDR3 DNA reads as TGCAGCGCCGCACCGGGACAGATTAATGAGCAGTTCTTC.

The chain recombines TRBV29-1 with TRBJ2-7; 7 nucleotides line up with TRBD2. The CDR3 is 15 amino acids. The J segment lost 0 bases and the V segment lost 2 bases, leaving 7 bases of the junction unmatched. Germline-derived CDR1 and CDR2 are SQVTM and ANQGSEA. The CDR3 region has the DNA TGCAGCGTTGAAATTCTAGCGGTAAGCTCCTACGAGCAGTACTTC. Translation: CSVEILAVSSYEQYF.

The chain uses TRBV10-2 and TRBJ1-1; D gene uncertain. V lost 4 bases and J lost 0, with 12 bases in between. The germline V gene has CDR1 WSHSY and CDR2 SAAADI. The CDR3 length is 15 residues. In nucleotides, the CDR3 is TGCGCCAGCAGTGCTTTGACAAGCATGAACACTGAAGCTTTCTTT. This codes for CASSALTSMNTEAFF.

V usage is TRBV19 and J usage is TRBJ1-3; D uncertain. Trimming cost V 6 bases and J 4 bases, with 13 bases left between them. The CDR3 contains 14 residues. Per the germline V gene, CDR1 is LNHDA and CDR2 is SQIVND (reference sequence). The CDR3 here is CASRVPGLGNTIYF. The CDR3 region has the DNA TGTGCCAGTAGAGTACCCGGACTAGGAAACACCATATATTTT.

This sequence joins TRBV7-8 and TRBJ2-7; D is undetermined. The V gene lost 3 bases and the J gene lost 0 bases, with 9 bases spanning the gap. CDR3 length: 14 amino acids. CDR1 SGHVS and CDR2 FQNEAQ come from the germline V gene. CDR3 protein: CASSFARSSYEQYF. The CDR3 coding sequence is TGTGCCAGCAGCTTTGCACGGAGCTCCTACGAGCAGTACTTC.

The chain's CDR3 is CASSFWTGGEYGYTF. The CDR3 DNA is TGTGCCAGCAGCTTCTGGACAGGGGGCGAGTATGGCTACACCTTC. The rearrangement links TRBV5-6 to TRBJ1-2; 11 bases map to TRBD1. The germline V gene has CDR1 SGHDT and CDR2 YYEEEE. CDR3 length: 15 residues. Trimming removed 2 bases from V and 5 bases from J; junction bases left unmatched: 5. Using reference TRBV5-6 and TRBJ1-2 for the parts outside the CDR3, the full variable domain is DAGVTQSPTHLIKTRGQQVTLRCSPKSGHDTVSWYQQALGQGPQFIFQYYEEEERQRGNFPDRFSGHQFPNYSSELNVNALLLGDSALYLCASSFWTGGEYGYTFGSGTRLTVV.

The chain recombines TRBV28 with TRBJ1-5, with D perhaps TRBD1 (5 bases). The CDR3 sequence is 14 residues long. CDR1 is MDHEN and CDR2 is SYDVKM in the germline V gene. The CDR3, as DNA: TGTACCACCAATGGGGGGTTGGGCAATCAGCCCCAGCATTTT. Translated: CTTNGGLGNQPQHF.

CDR3 sequence (DNA): TGCGCCAGCAGCTTGGACGGAGATAGCAATCAGCCCCAGCATTTT. Encoded protein: CASSLDGDSNQPQHF. This chain connects TRBV5-1 to TRBJ1-5, with D unclear. Looked up from germline, CDR1 is SGHRS and CDR2 is YFSETQ. The CDR3 sequence is 15 residues long. Trimming shortened V by 0 bases and J by 0 bases, and 7 bases separated the two germline ends. The whole variable domain, remainder taken from reference TRBV5-1 and TRBJ1-5, is KAGVTQTPRYLIKTRGQQVTLSCSPISGHRSVSWYQQTPGQGLQFLFEYFSETQRNKGNFPGRFSGRQFSNSRSEMNVSTLELGDSALYLCASSLDGDSNQPQHFGDGTRLSIL.

The table lists this clone with a few counts. The chain combines TRBV27 with TRBJ1-5, with a tentative D call TRBD1 (6 bases). Germline V lookup: CDR1 MNHEY, CDR2 SMNVEV (reference sequence). This CDR3 has 13 amino acids. Trimming took 4 bases from V and 6 from J, leaving 10 bases between them. In DNA, the CDR3 is TGTGCCAGCAGTTCAGGGGTGGGTCAGCCCCAGCATTTT. Its translation is CASSSGVGQPQHF.

This sequence joins TRBV7-9 and TRBJ2-5; tentative D call: TRBD1 (6 bases). Germline CDR1 SEHNR, CDR2 FQNEAQ (reference sequence). Trimming left V 1 base short and J 2 bases short, with 11 bases between. The CDR3 contains 15 residues. The CDR3 bases are TGTGCCAGCAGCTTAGGCTGGACAGCGCAAGAGACCCAGTACTTC. It encodes CASSLGWTAQETQYF.

The rearrangement uses TRBV25-1 and TRBJ2-2, with TRBD1 matching 9 bases. The CDR3 has 15 residues. Germline V gene sequence: CDR1 MGHDK, CDR2 SYGVNS. V was clipped by 4 bases and J by 6 bases; unmatched bases: 6. CDR3 DNA sequence: TGTGCCAGCAGTGGGACAGGGGTATTGCCCGGGGAGCTGTTTTTT. This gives the protein CASSGTGVLPGELFF.

The gene calls are TRBV6-6 and TRBJ2-7, with 7 positions matching TRBD2. From germline, CDR1 is MNHNY and CDR2 SVGAGI (reference sequence). The junction had 13 bases not matched to a gene; V was cut back by 8 bases and J by 6 bases. The CDR3 spans 14 residues. The CDR3 here is CASSPGGGRGEQYF. CDR3 DNA sequence: TGTGCCAGCTCCCCTGGGGGAGGGCGGGGCGAGCAGTACTTC.

The chain joins TRBV5-8 to TRBJ1-5; no definite D call. The germline V gene has CDR1 SGHTS and CDR2 YDEGEE. The CDR3 totals 12 residues. V was clipped by 0 bases and J by 4 bases, with 2 bases between them. CDR3 sequence (DNA): TGTGCCAGCAGCTTGGGGAATCAGCCCCAGCATTTT. Translated: CASSLGNQPQHF.

The chain uses TRBV7-9 and TRBJ2-1; TRBD2 is a possible D gene (6 bases). Germline V gives CDR1 SEHNR, CDR2 FQNEAQ (reference sequence). The CDR3 has 15 residues. V was clipped by 1 base and J by 3 bases, with 10 bases between them. The CDR3 nucleotides read TGTGCCAGCAGCTTAGATGGAGGGAACTACAATGAGCAGTTCTTC. Its translation: CASSLDGGNYNEQFF.

This clone was detected only a few times. The V gene is TRBV7-9, the J gene TRBJ2-7; TRBD2 might be the D (6 bases). This CDR3 comprises 15 residues. CDR1 and CDR2 (germline): SEHNR, FQNEAQ (reference sequence). Trimming removed 5 bases at V and 2 bases at J, with 16 bases between. As DNA, the CDR3 is TGTGCCAGCAGCGTCCGGGACTGGCTTACCTACGAGCAGTACTTC. The encoded protein is CASSVRDWLTYEQYF.

The V and J genes are TRBV21-1 and TRBJ2-7; the table names TRBD1, a call not compared with the DNA. TRBV21-1 is listed as a pseudogene. The CDR3 is 16 amino acids. CDR3 region: CASTETRKSSPYEQYF. The CDR3 bases are TGTGCCAGCACCGAAACCAGGAAGTCCTCTCCCTACGAGCAGTACTTC.

The chain is built from TRBV11-1 and TRBJ2-1; D unresolved. Trimming pared 2 bases from V and 10 bases from J, leaving 18 bases between. CDR3 length equals 15 residues. CDR1 and CDR2 from the germline V gene are SGHAT and FQDESV (reference sequence). The CDR3 sequence is CASSLTGPRTDEQFF. The CDR3 coding sequence is TGTGCCAGCAGCTTAACGGGCCCGAGAACGGACGAGCAGTTCTTC.

The genes are TRBV29-1 and TRBJ2-1; 11 positions agree with TRBD2. The CDR3 loop spans 16 amino acids. Germline lookup yields CDR1 SQVTM and CDR2 ANQGSEA. V shed 3 bases and J 4 bases; nucleotides not matched to a gene: 8. The CDR3, as DNA: TGCAGCGTTGATGGGTTAGCGGGAGGGAAATACAATGAGCAGTTCTTC. Residues: CSVDGLAGGKYNEQFF.

V usage is TRBV6-6 and J usage is TRBJ2-5; 9 bases line up with TRBD1. The CDR3 is 15 residues long. Germline V CDR1 and CDR2: MNHNY, SVGAGI (reference sequence). Unmatched junction bases numbered 9, after V lost 6 bases and J lost 4 bases. CDR3 sequence (DNA): TGTGCCAGCAGAAGTTTGGGACAGGGACGAGAGACCCAGTACTTC. Translated: CASRSLGQGRETQYF.

This clone was observed a single time. This chain joins TRBV5-1 and TRBJ1-3, with a weak D call TRBD1 (5 bases). The CDR3 is 14 residues long. With 0 bases removed from V and 5 bases from J, the gap between germline ends came to 9 bases. In germline, CDR1 is SGHRS, CDR2 YFSETQ. CDR3 sequence: CASSLAGARNTIYF. For the CDR3, the DNA is TGCGCCAGCAGCTTGGCCGGGGCCAGAAACACCATATATTTT.